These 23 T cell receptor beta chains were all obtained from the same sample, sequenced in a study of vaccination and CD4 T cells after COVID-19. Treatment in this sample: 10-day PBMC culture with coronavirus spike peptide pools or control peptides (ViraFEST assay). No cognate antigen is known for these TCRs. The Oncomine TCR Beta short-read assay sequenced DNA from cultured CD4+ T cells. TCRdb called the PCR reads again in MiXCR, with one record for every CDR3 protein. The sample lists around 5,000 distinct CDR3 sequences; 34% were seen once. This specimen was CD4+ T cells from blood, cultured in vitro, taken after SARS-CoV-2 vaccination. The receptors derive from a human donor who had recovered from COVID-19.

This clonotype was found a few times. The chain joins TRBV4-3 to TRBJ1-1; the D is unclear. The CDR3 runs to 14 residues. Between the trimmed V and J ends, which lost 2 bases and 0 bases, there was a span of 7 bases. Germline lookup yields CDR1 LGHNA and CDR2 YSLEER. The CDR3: CASSQREVNTEAFF. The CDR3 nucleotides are TGCGCCAGCAGCCAACGAGAAGTGAACACTGAAGCTTTCTTT.

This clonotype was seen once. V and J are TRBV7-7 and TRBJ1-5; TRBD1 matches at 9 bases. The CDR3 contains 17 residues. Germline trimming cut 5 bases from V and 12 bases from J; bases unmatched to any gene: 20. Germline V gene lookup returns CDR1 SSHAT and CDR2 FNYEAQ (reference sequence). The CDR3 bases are TGTGCCAGCAGCGTTCCGGGACAGGGCTACGTTGACCGGGTCCAGCATTTT. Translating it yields CASSVPGQGYVDRVQHF.

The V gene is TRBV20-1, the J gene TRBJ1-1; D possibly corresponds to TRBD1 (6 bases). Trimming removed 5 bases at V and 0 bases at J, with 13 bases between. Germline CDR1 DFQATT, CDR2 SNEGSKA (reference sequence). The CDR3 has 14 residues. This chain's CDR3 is CSAETGTMNTEAFF. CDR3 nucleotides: TGCAGTGCTGAAACAGGGACGATGAACACTGAAGCTTTCTTT.

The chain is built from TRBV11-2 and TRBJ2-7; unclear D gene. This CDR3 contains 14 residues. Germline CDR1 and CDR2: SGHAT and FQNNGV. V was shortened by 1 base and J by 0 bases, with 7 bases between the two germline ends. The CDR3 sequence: CASSLVRSSYEQYF. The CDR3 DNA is TGTGCCAGCAGCTTAGTTCGCAGCTCCTACGAGCAGTACTTC.

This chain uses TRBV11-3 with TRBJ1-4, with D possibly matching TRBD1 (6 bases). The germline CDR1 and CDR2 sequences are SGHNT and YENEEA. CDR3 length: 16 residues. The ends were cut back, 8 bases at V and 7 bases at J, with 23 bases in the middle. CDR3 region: CASGQTGLRGSEKLFF. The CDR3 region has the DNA TGTGCCAGCGGACAGACGGGTCTGCGGGGGAGTGAAAAACTGTTTTTT.

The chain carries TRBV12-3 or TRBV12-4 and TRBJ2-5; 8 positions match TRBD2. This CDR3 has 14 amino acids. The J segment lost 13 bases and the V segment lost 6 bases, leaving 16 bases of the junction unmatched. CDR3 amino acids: CASSEDGTRDRVYF. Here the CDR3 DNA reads TGTGCCAGCAGCGAAGACGGGACTAGGGACCGGGTGTACTTC.

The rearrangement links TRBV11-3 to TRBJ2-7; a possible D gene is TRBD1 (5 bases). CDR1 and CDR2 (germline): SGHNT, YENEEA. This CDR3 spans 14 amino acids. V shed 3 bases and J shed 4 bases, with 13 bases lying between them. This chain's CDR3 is CASSLRQLPYEQYF. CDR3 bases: TGTGCCAGCAGCTTGAGACAGCTCCCTTACGAGCAGTACTTC. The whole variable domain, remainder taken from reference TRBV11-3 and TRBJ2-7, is EAGVVQSPRYKIIEKKQPVAFWCNPISGHNTLYWYLQNLGQGPELLIRYENEEAVDDSQLPKDRFSAERLKGVDSTLKIQPAELGDSAVYLCASSLRQLPYEQYFGPGTRLTVT.

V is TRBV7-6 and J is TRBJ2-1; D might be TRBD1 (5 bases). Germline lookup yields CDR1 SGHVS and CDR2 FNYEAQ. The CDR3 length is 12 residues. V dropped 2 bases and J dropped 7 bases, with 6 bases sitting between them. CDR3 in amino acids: CASSLKGNEQFF. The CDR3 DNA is TGTGCCAGCAGCTTAAAGGGGAATGAGCAGTTCTTC.

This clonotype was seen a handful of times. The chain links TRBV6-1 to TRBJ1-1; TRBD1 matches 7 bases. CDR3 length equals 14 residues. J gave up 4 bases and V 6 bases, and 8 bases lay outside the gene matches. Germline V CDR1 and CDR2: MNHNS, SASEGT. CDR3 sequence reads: CASRVYRGGTEAFF. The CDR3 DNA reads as TGTGCCAGCAGAGTTTACAGGGGTGGCACTGAAGCTTTCTTT.

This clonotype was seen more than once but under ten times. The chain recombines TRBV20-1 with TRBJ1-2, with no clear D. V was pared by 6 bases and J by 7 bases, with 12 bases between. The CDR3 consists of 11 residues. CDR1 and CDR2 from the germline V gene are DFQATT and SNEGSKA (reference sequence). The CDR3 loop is CSAQQRGGYTF. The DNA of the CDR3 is TGCAGTGCGCAACAACGGGGTGGCTACACCTTC.

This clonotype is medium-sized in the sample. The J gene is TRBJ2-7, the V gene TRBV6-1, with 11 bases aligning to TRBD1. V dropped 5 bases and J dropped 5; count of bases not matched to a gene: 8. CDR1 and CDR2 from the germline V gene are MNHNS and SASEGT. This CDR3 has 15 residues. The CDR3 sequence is CASSTWDRGTHEQYF. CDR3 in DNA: TGTGCCAGCAGTACCTGGGACAGGGGGACCCACGAGCAGTACTTC.

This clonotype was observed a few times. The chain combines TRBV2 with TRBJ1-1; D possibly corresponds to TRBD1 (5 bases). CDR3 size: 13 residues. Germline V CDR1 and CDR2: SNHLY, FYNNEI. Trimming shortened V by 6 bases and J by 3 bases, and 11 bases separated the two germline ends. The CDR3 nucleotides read TGTGCCAGCAGCAGGGACGCCGACACTGAAGCTTTCTTT. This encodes CASSRDADTEAFF.

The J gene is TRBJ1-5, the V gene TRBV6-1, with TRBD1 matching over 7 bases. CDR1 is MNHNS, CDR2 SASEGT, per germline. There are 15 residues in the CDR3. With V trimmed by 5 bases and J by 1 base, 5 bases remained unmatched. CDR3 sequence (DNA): TGTGCCAGCAGTCCCGTGGGACAGAGCAATCAGCCCCAGCATTTT. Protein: CASSPVGQSNQPQHF.

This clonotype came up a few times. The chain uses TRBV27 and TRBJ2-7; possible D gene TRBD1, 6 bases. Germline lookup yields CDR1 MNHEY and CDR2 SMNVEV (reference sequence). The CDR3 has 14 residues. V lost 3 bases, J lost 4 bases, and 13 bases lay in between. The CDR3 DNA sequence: TGTGCCAGCAGTTTCAAGCAGGGGCGGTACGAGCAGTACTTC. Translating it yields CASSFKQGRYEQYF.

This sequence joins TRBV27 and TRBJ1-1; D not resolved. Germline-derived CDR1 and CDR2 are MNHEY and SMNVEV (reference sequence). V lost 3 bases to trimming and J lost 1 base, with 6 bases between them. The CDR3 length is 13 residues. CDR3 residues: CASSFFQNTEAFF. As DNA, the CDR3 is TGTGCCAGCAGTTTCTTCCAGAACACTGAAGCTTTCTTT.

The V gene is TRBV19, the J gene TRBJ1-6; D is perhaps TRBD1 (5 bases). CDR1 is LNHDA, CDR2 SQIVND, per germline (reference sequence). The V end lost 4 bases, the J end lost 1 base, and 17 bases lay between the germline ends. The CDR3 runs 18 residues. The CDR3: CASSTRRGEGSYNSPLHF. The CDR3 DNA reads TGTGCCAGTAGTACCCGCCGGGGGGAAGGATCCTATAATTCACCCCTCCACTTT.

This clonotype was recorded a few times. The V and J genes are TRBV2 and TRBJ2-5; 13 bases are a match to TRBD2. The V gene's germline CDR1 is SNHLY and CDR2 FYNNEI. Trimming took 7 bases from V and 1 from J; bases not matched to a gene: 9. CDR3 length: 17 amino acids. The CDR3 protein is CASTGTSGVRTQETQYF. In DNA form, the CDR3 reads TGTGCCAGCACTGGGACTAGCGGGGTGCGAACCCAAGAGACCCAGTACTTC.

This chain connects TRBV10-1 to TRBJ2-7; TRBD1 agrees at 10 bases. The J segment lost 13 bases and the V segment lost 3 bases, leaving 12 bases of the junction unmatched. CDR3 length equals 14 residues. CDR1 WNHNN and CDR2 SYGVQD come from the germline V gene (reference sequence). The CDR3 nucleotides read TGCGCCAGCAGTGACGGAAGGACAGGGGGAATGATCTACTTC. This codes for CASSDGRTGGMIYF.

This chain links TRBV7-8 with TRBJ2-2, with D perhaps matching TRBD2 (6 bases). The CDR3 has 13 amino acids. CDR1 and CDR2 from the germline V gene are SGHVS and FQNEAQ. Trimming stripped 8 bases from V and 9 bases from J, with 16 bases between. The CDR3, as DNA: TGTGCCAGCTCGGGGGTGGGCGCCCGGGAGCTGTTTTTT. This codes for CASSGVGARELFF.

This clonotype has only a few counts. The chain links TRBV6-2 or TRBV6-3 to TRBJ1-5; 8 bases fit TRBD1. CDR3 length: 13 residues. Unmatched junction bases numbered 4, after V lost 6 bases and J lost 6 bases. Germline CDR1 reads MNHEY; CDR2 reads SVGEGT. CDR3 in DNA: TGTGCCAGCAGCCCAGGGGGCCGTCAGCCCCAGCATTTT. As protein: CASSPGGRQPQHF.

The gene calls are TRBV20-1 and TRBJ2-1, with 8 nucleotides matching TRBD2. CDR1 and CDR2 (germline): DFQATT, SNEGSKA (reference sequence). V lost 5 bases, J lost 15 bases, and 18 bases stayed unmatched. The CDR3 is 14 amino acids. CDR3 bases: TGCAGTGCTTCGATCGGGGGGGGCCACCAAGTTCGGTTCTTC. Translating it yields CSASIGGGHQVRFF.

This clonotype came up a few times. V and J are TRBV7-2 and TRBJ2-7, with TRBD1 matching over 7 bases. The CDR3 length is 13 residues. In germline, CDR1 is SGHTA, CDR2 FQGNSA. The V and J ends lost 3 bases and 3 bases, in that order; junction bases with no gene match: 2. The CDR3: CASSLNRGYEQYF. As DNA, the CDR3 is TGTGCCAGCAGCTTGAACAGGGGCTACGAGCAGTACTTC.

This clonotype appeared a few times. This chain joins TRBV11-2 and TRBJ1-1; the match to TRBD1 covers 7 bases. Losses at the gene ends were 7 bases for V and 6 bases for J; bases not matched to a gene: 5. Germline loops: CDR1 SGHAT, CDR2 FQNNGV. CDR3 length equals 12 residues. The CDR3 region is CASTDQGAEAFF. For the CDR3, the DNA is TGTGCCAGCACCGATCAGGGGGCTGAAGCTTTCTTT.